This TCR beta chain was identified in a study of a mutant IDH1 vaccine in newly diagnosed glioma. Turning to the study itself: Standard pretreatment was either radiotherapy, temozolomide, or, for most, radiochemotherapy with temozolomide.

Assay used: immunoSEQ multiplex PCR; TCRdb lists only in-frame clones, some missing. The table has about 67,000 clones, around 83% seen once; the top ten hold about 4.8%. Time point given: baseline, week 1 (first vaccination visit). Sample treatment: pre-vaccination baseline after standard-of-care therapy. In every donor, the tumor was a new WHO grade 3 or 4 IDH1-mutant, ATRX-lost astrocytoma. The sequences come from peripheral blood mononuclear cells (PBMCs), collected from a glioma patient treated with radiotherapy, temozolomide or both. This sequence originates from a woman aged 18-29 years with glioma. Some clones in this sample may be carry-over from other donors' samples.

The CDR3 nucleotides read TGTGCCAGCAGTAGGAGCGGGACTAACACCGGGGAGCTGTTTTTT. Translated: CASSRSGTNTGELFF. The chain carries TRBV9 and TRBJ2-2, with 7 bases lining up with TRBD2. Germline CDR1 reads SGDLS; CDR2 reads YYNGEE. CDR3 length equals 15 residues. V gave up 5 bases and J gave up 2 bases; unmatched junction bases: 6.